Given below is one T cell receptor beta chain in context. The antigen is undetermined. Germline-derived CDR1 and CDR2 are MNHEY and SVGAGI. V trimming: 2 bases; J trimming: 0 bases; junction bases outside the gene matches: 12. This CDR3 is 18 amino acids long. CDR3 regions were amplified by Arm-PCR using iRepertoire HTBI primers to build TCR beta libraries. Using its own MiXCR run on the multiplex PCR reads, TCRdb lists one record per CDR3 protein. Of about 470,000 distinct CDR3 sequences listed, around 20% are singletons. This sample is drawn from a study of regulatory T cells in long-lasting Graves disease. Study-wide points: Exclusively peripheral blood, rather than thyroid tissue, was studied. Public clonotype sharing was higher in persistent than newly diagnosed patients.

This sample's time point: persistent/refractory GD, antithyroid drugs over 5 years with positive TRAb. From RNA extracted from PBMCs, the TCR library was made. The TCR originated in a female donor with Graves disease. The chain recombines TRBV6-5 with TRBJ2-7, with 8 nucleotides matching TRBD2. Sequences were derived from peripheral blood mononuclear cells (PBMCs), sampled when the disease was refractory, from a patient treated with antithyroid drugs. The CDR3 sequence is CASSYVLAGGPLSYEQYF. The CDR3 nucleotides are TGTGCCAGCAGTTACGTTCTCGCGGGAGGCCCACTCTCCTACGAGCAGTACTTC.